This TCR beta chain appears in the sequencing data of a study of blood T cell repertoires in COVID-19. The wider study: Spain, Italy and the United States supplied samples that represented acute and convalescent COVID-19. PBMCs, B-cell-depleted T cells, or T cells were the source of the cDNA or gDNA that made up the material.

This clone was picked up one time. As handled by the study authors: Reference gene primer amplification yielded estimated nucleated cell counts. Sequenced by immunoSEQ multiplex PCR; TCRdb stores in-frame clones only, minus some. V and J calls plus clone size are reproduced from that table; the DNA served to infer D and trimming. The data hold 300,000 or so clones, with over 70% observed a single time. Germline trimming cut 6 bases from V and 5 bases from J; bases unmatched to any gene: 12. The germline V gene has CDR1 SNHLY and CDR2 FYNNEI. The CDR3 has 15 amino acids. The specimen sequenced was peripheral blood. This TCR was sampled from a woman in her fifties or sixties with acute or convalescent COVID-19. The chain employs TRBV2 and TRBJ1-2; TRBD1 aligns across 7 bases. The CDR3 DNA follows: TGTGCCAGCAGCCGACCGACAGGGTTTACGTATGGCTACACCTTC. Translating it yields CASSRPTGFTYGYTF.